Each of the 22 T cell receptor beta chains below was sequenced from the same sample in a study of cytomegalovirus exposure and HLA in healthy donors. 13 Jbeta primers and 60 Vbeta primers were used for the PCR. Clones were sequenced by immunoSEQ multiplex PCR, and TCRdb holds only the in-frame ones, with some missing. In all, the sample yields some 30,000 clones. The sample was PBMCs. The source is a man aged 35-49 years in good health and CMV-seronegative.

The rearrangement joins TRBV4-3 to TRBJ2-5; 10 bases fit TRBD2. The V segment lost 0 bases and the J segment 7 bases; nucleotides outside the gene matches: 5. The germline gives CDR1 LGHNA, CDR2 YSLEER. This CDR3 region has 15 residues. This CDR3 is CASSQDALAGATQYF. The CDR3 bases are TGCGCCAGCAGCCAAGATGCCCTAGCGGGAGCGACCCAGTACTTC.

This sequence joins TRBV5-1 and TRBJ2-7, with a weak D call TRBD2 (6 bases). The V and J ends lost 0 bases and 2 bases respectively, with 12 bases between them. This CDR3 spans 15 amino acids. Germline V CDR1 and CDR2: SGHRS, YFSETQ. CDR3 sequence (DNA): TGCGCCAGCAGCTTGGCCTGGGGGGATGCCTACGAGCAGTACTTC. Translated, it gives CASSLAWGDAYEQYF.

The chain is built from TRBV14 and TRBJ2-5; tentatively, D is TRBD1 (5 bases). Trimming stripped 1 base from V and 7 bases from J, with 13 bases between. In germline, CDR1 is SGHDN, CDR2 FVKESK. There are 14 residues in the CDR3. The CDR3 spells CASSQVKYQGTQYF. The DNA of the CDR3 is TGTGCCAGCAGCCAAGTTAAATACCAGGGGACCCAGTACTTC.

This chain uses TRBV15 with TRBJ1-5; no definite D call. The V and J ends lost 0 bases and 0 bases respectively, with 12 bases between them. Per the germline V gene, CDR1 is LNHNV and CDR2 is YYDKDF (reference sequence). This CDR3 is 17 amino acids long. The CDR3 nucleotides read TGTGCCACCAGCAGAGATCTGGGAGATTATAGCAATCAGCCCCAGCATTTT. Protein sequence: CATSRDLGDYSNQPQHF.

The chain links TRBV11-3 to TRBJ1-2; 7 nucleotides align to TRBD1. CDR1 SGHNT and CDR2 YENEEA come from the germline V gene. V shed 2 bases and J 0 bases; nucleotides not matched to a gene: 0. The CDR3 covers 14 residues. DNA for the CDR3: TGTGCCAGCAGCTTACAGGGGGCTAACTATGGCTACACCTTC. It is translated as CASSLQGANYGYTF.

As DNA, the CDR3 is TGTGCCAGCAGCCCGGAGATGGCGGGAGGGCCGAGTGAGCAGTTCTTC. Its translation is CASSPEMAGGPSEQFF. The chain joins TRBV7-9 to TRBJ2-1; 9 bases map to TRBD2. Germline V gene lookup returns CDR1 SEHNR and CDR2 FQNEAQ (reference sequence). The CDR3 is made up of 16 amino acids. Trimming removed 5 bases from V and 9 bases from J; junction bases left unmatched: 14.

V and J are TRBV2 and TRBJ2-7, with D uncertain. The CDR3 is 11 amino acids. Trimming pared 4 bases from V and 7 bases from J, leaving 8 bases between. Germline CDR1 SNHLY, CDR2 FYNNEI. CDR3 coding DNA: TGTGCCAGCAGTGGGCAGGTGGAGCAGTACTTC. As protein: CASSGQVEQYF.

This sequence joins TRBV5-1 and TRBJ2-5; 7 nucleotides agree with TRBD1. The germline V gene has CDR1 SGHRS and CDR2 YFSETQ. Germline trimming cut 1 base from V and 5 bases from J; bases unmatched to any gene: 5. The CDR3 extends over 14 amino acids. CDR3 sequence (DNA): TGCGCCAGCAGCTTGAGGACAGGTCGGGAGACCCAGTACTTC. Translated: CASSLRTGRETQYF.

The genes are TRBV4-2 and TRBJ2-3; TRBD2 matches at 8 bases. CDR3 length equals 17 residues. From germline, CDR1 is LGHNA and CDR2 YNFKEQ. Trimming cost V 1 base and J 3 bases; bases outside gene matches: 9. The CDR3 DNA is TGTGCCAGCAGCCAAGCCCAGCGGGAGATAGTTACAGATACGCAGTATTTT. Its translation: CASSQAQREIVTDTQYF.

The chain uses TRBV7-9 and TRBJ2-5; 7 nucleotides match TRBD1. Germline V gene data show CDR1 as SEHNR and CDR2 as FQNEAQ (reference sequence). The CDR3 loop spans 14 amino acids. V trimming: 3 bases; J trimming: 1 base; junction bases outside the gene matches: 2. For the CDR3, the DNA is TGTGCCAGCAGCTTCAACAGGGGCCAAGAGACCCAGTACTTC. As protein: CASSFNRGQETQYF.

The chain joins TRBV6-5 to TRBJ2-7; no clear D. V was trimmed by 2 bases and J by 3 bases, leaving 11 bases between them. Germline CDR1 reads MNHEY; CDR2 reads SVGAGI. The CDR3 sequence is 14 residues long. As DNA, the CDR3 is TGTGCCAGCAGTTACCGTACGTCCGGCTACGAGCAGTACTTC. Amino acid sequence: CASSYRTSGYEQYF.

This chain joins TRBV30 and TRBJ2-2; 8 nucleotides align to TRBD2. The CDR3 is 15 amino acids. V trimming: 8 bases; J trimming: 4 bases; junction bases outside the gene matches: 12. CDR1 and CDR2 from the germline V gene are GTSNPN and SVGIG (reference sequence). As DNA, the CDR3 is TGTGCCGGGGACCAGGGACTAGGGCGCACCGGGGAGCTGTTTTTT. Translation gives CAGDQGLGRTGELFF.

As regards this clone: The junction differs from germline at one of its ends, possibly a read error. The chain recombines TRBV6-5 with TRBJ1-1; D perhaps matches TRBD1 (5 bases). The germline V gene encodes CDR1 MNHEY and CDR2 SVGAGI. The CDR3 is 15 amino acids. DNA of the CDR3: TGTGCCAGCAGTTACCAGACCGGGGGGAACACTGAAGATTTCTTT. Its translation: CASSYQTGGNTEDFF.

The V gene is TRBV6-4, the J gene TRBJ2-2, with TRBD1 matching over 7 bases. The DNA end is a closer match to TRBJ1-4, so the J assignment may be wrong. This CDR3 is built from 13 residues. Looked up from germline, CDR1 is MRHNA and CDR2 is SNTAGT. The CDR3 region is CASTIPGQQKLFF. The CDR3 DNA reads TGTGCCAGCACTATCCCGGGACAGCAAAAACTGTTTTTT.

This chain uses TRBV4-3 with TRBJ2-7, with D tentatively TRBD2 (6 bases). The CDR3 length is 15 residues. Germline values: CDR1 LGHNA, CDR2 YSLEER. Trimming removed 1 base at V and 3 bases at J, with 13 bases between. The CDR3 spells CASSQVLGGNYEQYF. In DNA, the CDR3 is TGCGCCAGCAGCCAAGTACTCGGCGGGAACTACGAGCAGTACTTC.

The chain is built from TRBV4-3 and TRBJ1-2; D gene ambiguous. Trimming took 0 bases from V and 0 from J, leaving 8 bases between them. The CDR3 contains 15 residues. The germline CDR1 and CDR2 sequences are LGHNA and YSLEER. The CDR3 loop reads CASSQDTRTNYGYTF. DNA of the CDR3: TGCGCCAGCAGCCAAGATACTCGAACTAACTATGGCTACACCTTC.

The chain combines TRBV19 with TRBJ1-1; 7 positions agree with TRBD1. Trimming removed 7 bases from V and 2 bases from J; junction bases left unmatched: 7. The CDR3 has 14 amino acids. Germline loops: CDR1 LNHDA, CDR2 SQIVND (reference sequence). The CDR3 coding sequence is TGTGCCAGTACCCGAGACAGGGTCAACACTGAAGCTTTCTTT. Translating it yields CASTRDRVNTEAFF.

The chain has TRBV7-2 and TRBJ1-2, with TRBD1 matching over 8 bases. This CDR3 has 13 residues. CDR1 and CDR2 from the germline V gene are SGHTA and FQGNSA. Losses at the gene ends were 4 bases for V and 7 bases for J; bases not matched to a gene: 5. CDR3: CASSSGQGGGYTF. The CDR3 nucleotides read TGTGCCAGCAGCTCAGGACAGGGAGGTGGCTACACCTTC.

This sequence joins TRBV18 and TRBJ1-3; D is unresolved. The V gene's germline CDR1 is KGHSH and CDR2 LQKENI. The CDR3 sequence is 16 residues long. With 3 bases removed from V and 1 base from J, the gap between germline ends came to 13 bases. The DNA for the CDR3 is TGTGCCAGCTCACCGAGCAGCCCGGGGTCTGGAAACACCATATATTTT. It translates to CASSPSSPGSGNTIYF.

This sequence joins TRBV7-2 and TRBJ2-5; 8 nucleotides match TRBD1. V lost 5 bases to trimming and J lost 5 bases; unmatched junction nucleotides: 10. Germline V gene data show CDR1 as SGHTA and CDR2 as FQGNSA. CDR3 length: 15 amino acids. The CDR3 loop is CASSLAGTGGETQYF. In nucleotides, the CDR3 is TGTGCCAGCAGCCTGGCGGGAACAGGGGGGGAGACCCAGTACTTC.

The chain joins TRBV6-5 to TRBJ2-1; tentatively, D is TRBD2 (5 bases). This CDR3 is 15 amino acids long. Per the germline V gene, CDR1 is MNHEY and CDR2 is SVGAGI. Trimming shortened V by 2 bases and J by 5 bases, and 13 bases separated the two germline ends. The CDR3 region is CASSYGSGLNNEQFF. DNA for the CDR3: TGTGCCAGCAGTTACGGCAGCGGTCTTAACAATGAGCAGTTCTTC.

This chain connects TRBV4-2 to TRBJ2-6; D is unclear. The germline V gene encodes CDR1 LGHNA and CDR2 YNFKEQ. V lost 1 base, J lost 2 bases, and 9 bases lay in between. The CDR3 spans 16 residues. The CDR3 loop is CASSQVSATGANVLTF. CDR3 nucleotide sequence: TGTGCCAGCAGCCAAGTGAGCGCAACTGGGGCCAACGTCCTGACTTTC.